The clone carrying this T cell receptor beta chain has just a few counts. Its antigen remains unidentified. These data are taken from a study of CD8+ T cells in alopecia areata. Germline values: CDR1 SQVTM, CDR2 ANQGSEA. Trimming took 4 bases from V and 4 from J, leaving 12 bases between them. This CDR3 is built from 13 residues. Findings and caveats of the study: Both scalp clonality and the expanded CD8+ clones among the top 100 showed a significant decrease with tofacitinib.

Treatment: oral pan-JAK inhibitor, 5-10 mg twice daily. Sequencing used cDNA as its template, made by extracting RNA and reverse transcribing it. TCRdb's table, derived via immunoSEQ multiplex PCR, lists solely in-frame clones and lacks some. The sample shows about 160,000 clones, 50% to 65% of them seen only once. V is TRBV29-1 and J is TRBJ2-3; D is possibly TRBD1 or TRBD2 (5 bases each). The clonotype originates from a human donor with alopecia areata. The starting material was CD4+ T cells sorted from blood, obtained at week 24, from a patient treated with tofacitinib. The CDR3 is CSVARDRADTQYF. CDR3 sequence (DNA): TGCAGCGTTGCACGGGACCGAGCAGATACGCAGTATTTT.